This T cell receptor (beta chain) stems from a study of blood T cell repertoires in COVID-19 (dated by TCRdb to the early 2020s). At the level of the whole study: Collaborator samples came from the United States, Italy and Spain and covered acute and convalescent phases of COVID-19. The material from the prospective study consisted of cDNA or gDNA derived from T cells, B-cell-depleted T cells, or PBMCs. The repertoires were released in a freely available public database meant as a resource for research on the immune response to SARS-CoV-2. Where HLA class I and class II types were available, the types were taken from metadata supplied by the sample provider, not from assay-based typing. Samples came from the ongoing ImmuneRACE study (first 160 participants) plus 1,254 subjects from 6 global collaborators. The dataset comprised deeply sampled blood TCRbeta repertoires from subjects exposed to, actively infected with, or recovered from COVID-19. Sample metadata almost always included a de-identified subject ID, COVID-19 status, age in years and sex.

The immunoSEQ Assay, a bias-controlled multiplex PCR, was used to amplify TCRbeta CDR3 regions from genomic DNA. The original pipeline was this. The number of nucleated cells in each sample was estimated from the amplification of reference gene primers within the assay. To quantify the absolute abundance of each unique TCRbeta CDR3 rearrangement, sequence reads were collapsed and filtered. For each sample, productive Simpson clonality was calculated as the square root of Simpson's diversity index over productive rearrangements. TCRdb carries this immuneACCESS record with in-frame sequences only. Its versions omit some clonotypes, under half of them owing to an unresolved V gene in the studies checked, with the rest unexplained. V and J calls and clone size follow that table, whereas D and trimming were derived from the DNA. This sample has 30,000 to 40,000 clones in its table, and roughly 80% of those were observed once. The ten top clones hold 7.4% of the sample.

Collaborating institutions collected whole blood in K2EDTA tubes following their own protocols. For TCRbeta analysis, collaborators shipped samples as frozen whole blood, isolated PBMCs, or DNA extracted from either of those sample types. CDR1 and CDR2 (MNHEY, SMNVEV) derive from the germline V gene (reference sequence). Trimming takes 1 base from V and 2 bases from J, and the germline ends sit 17 bases apart. Counted from cysteine to phenylalanine, this CDR3 has 17 amino acids. The only DNA kept is the CDR3, 51 bases in frame from the first base. The table lists this clone with a few counts. The clone's antigen remains unknown. No per-base quality is available; no much larger clone lies one base away. Broad study findings and their caveats: Clinical and demographic metadata were provided uncurated, with the amount varying by source and participant.

The rearrangement combines TRBV27 with TRBJ1-1, with the D gene uncertain. This receptor was obtained from a woman aged 55-75 years with acute or convalescent COVID-19. The sequenced material came from peripheral blood. The CDR3 corresponds to CASSLLNRPRRNTEAFF. DNA sequence: TGTGCCAGCAGTTTATTAAACCGACCTAGACGTAACACTGAAGCTTTCTTT.